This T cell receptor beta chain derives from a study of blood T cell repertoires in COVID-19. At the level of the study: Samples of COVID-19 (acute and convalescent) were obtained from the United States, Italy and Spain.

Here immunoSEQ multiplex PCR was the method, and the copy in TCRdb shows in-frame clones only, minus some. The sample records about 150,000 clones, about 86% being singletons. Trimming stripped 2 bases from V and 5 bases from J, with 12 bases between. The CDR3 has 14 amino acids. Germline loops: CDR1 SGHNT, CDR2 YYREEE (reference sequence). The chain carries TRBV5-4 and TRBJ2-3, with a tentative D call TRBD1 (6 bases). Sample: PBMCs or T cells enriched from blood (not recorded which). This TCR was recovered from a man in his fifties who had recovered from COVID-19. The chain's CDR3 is CASSFRDIQDTQYF. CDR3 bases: TGTGCCAGCAGCTTTCGGGACATCCAAGATACGCAGTATTTT.